These 21 T cell receptor beta chains were all obtained from the same sample, sequenced in a study of cytomegalovirus exposure and HLA in healthy donors. The PCR employed 60 Vbeta primers together with 13 Jbeta primers. The data were produced by immunoSEQ multiplex PCR, yet TCRdb's version contains in-frame clones alone and is incomplete. The top ten clones hold 4% to 4.5% of a sample with tens of thousands of clones, around 79% of them seen once. The material sequenced was PBMCs. These receptors were taken from a man aged 35-49 years in good health and CMV-seronegative.

The gene calls are TRBV7-3 and TRBJ1-4; D is possibly TRBD1 (5 bases). Trimming took off 3 bases at V and 8 bases at J, with 10 bases between the two ends. CDR1 SGHTA and CDR2 FQGTGA come from the germline V gene. This CDR3 comprises 13 residues. The CDR3 sequence: CASSFDRGEKLFF. The CDR3 bases are TGTGCCAGCAGCTTTGACAGAGGCGAAAAACTGTTTTTT.

The CDR3 is CATLGDGRTADTQYF. For the CDR3, the DNA is TGTGCCACTCTCGGAGACGGGAGAACCGCAGATACGCAGTATTTT. V gene TRBV19 combines with J gene TRBJ2-3; possible D gene TRBD2, 6 bases. The germline gives CDR1 LNHDA, CDR2 SQIVND (reference sequence). The CDR3 spans 15 residues. V was shortened by 10 bases and J by 4 bases, with 21 bases between the two germline ends. The entire variable domain, with the rest obtained from reference TRBV19 and TRBJ2-3, is as follows: DGGITQSPKYLFRKEGQNVTLSCEQNLNHDAMYWYRQDPGQGLRLIYYSQIVNDFQKGDIAEGYSVSREKKESFPLTVTSAQKNPTAFYLCATLGDGRTADTQYFGPGTRLTVL.

This clone was detected a few times. The chain recombines TRBV6-6 with TRBJ2-3; D gene unclear. Germline CDR1 is MNHNY and CDR2 is SVGAGI (reference sequence). The CDR3 has 12 residues. The ends were cut back, 5 bases at V and 5 bases at J, with 8 bases in the middle. CDR3 in amino acids: CASSQSVDTQYF. In nucleotides, the CDR3 is TGTGCCAGCAGTCAATCAGTAGATACGCAGTATTTT.

The CDR3 sequence: CASSPPSGSAGELFF. Written as DNA, the CDR3 is TGTGCCAGCAGTCCCCCTAGCGGGAGTGCCGGGGAGCTGTTTTTT. The chain joins TRBV28 to TRBJ2-2; 10 positions agree with TRBD2. The germline V gene encodes CDR1 MDHEN and CDR2 SYDVKM. The J segment lost 6 bases and the V segment lost 5 bases, leaving 6 bases of the junction unmatched. The CDR3 sequence is 15 residues long.

CDR3 sequence reads: CASSQGGRGTDTQYF. For the CDR3, the DNA is TGCGCCAGCAGCCAAGGCGGGAGGGGCACAGATACGCAGTATTTT. The V and J genes are TRBV4-3 and TRBJ2-3; 9 bases align to TRBD2. Per the germline V gene, CDR1 is LGHNA and CDR2 is YSLEER. CDR3 length: 15 residues. The J segment lost 1 base and the V segment lost 1 base, leaving 0 bases of the junction unmatched.

The chain links TRBV12-2 to TRBJ2-7; the tabulated D call, TRBD1, remains unverified against the DNA. TRBV12-2 is assigned pseudogene status. This CDR3 contains 16 residues. The CDR3 protein is CASRLAGTGSSYEQYF. In DNA form, the CDR3 reads TGTGCAAGTCGCTTAGCGGGAACAGGGAGCTCCTACGAGCAGTACTTC.

The chain carries TRBV6-5 and TRBJ2-3; perhaps TRBD2 as D (6 bases). V lost 0 bases and J 2 bases, leaving 9 bases between the germline ends. Germline CDR1 reads MNHEY; CDR2 reads SVGAGI. The CDR3 runs to 15 residues. Written as DNA, the CDR3 is TGTGCCAGCAGTTACTCTTGGGACTCCACAGATACGCAGTATTTT. Translated, it gives CASSYSWDSTDTQYF.

The V gene is TRBV7-9, the J gene TRBJ2-2; TRBD2 aligns across 8 bases. The trim removed 1 base at V and 5 bases at J, leaving 0 bases unmatched. Germline V lookup: CDR1 SEHNR, CDR2 FQNEAQ (reference sequence). CDR3 length equals 14 residues. In DNA form, the CDR3 reads TGTGCCAGCAGCTTAGGCGGGAGGACCGGGGAGCTGTTTTTT. Translated, it gives CASSLGGRTGELFF.

This chain connects TRBV28 to TRBJ1-2; weak D call: TRBD1 (6 bases). Trimming cost V 3 bases and J 4 bases, with 15 bases left between them. Germline V gene sequence: CDR1 MDHEN, CDR2 SYDVKM. The CDR3 covers 15 residues. The CDR3 DNA reads as TGTGCCAGCAGTTTTCGTCGTGGGACACGCTATGGCTACACCTTC. As protein: CASSFRRGTRYGYTF.

This sequence joins TRBV4-3 and TRBJ2-1; 13 positions match TRBD2. CDR1 and CDR2 from the germline V gene are LGHNA and YSLEER. Trimming removed 5 bases from V and 9 bases from J; junction bases left unmatched: 10. CDR3 size: 16 residues. CDR3 bases: TGCGCCAGCAGCTCCGCTGCACTAGCGGGGGGGGGTGAGCAGTTCTTC. Translation: CASSSAALAGGGEQFF.

V is TRBV7-9 and J is TRBJ1-1; D may be TRBD1 (6 bases). The CDR3 sequence is 13 residues long. Between the trimmed V and J ends, which lost 5 bases and 5 bases, there was a span of 12 bases. Germline lookup yields CDR1 SEHNR and CDR2 FQNEAQ (reference sequence). In nucleotides, the CDR3 is TGTGCCAGCAGCGTACAGGGAAGGACTGAAGCTTTCTTT. Protein: CASSVQGRTEAFF.

The chain joins TRBV4-3 to TRBJ2-3, with 7 positions matching TRBD1. This CDR3 is 16 amino acids long. V trimming: 4 bases; J trimming: 2 bases; junction bases outside the gene matches: 9. From germline, CDR1 is LGHNA and CDR2 YSLEER. The DNA of the CDR3 is TGCGCCAGCAGCCCGACAGGGATGAGAACCACAGATACGCAGTATTTT. It is translated as CASSPTGMRTTDTQYF.

This chain joins TRBV5-1 and TRBJ2-7; D unclear. CDR3 length: 14 residues. The germline gives CDR1 SGHRS, CDR2 YFSETQ. V was trimmed by 2 bases and J by 3 bases, leaving 12 bases between them. The CDR3 DNA sequence: TGCGCCAGCAGCTTAAACACCGATAACTACGAGCAGTACTTC. This gives the protein CASSLNTDNYEQYF.

This chain connects TRBV7-9 to TRBJ2-7; D is perhaps TRBD1 (5 bases). Trimming left V 3 bases short and J 2 bases short, with 11 bases between. The CDR3 totals 14 residues. Germline V lookup: CDR1 SEHNR, CDR2 FQNEAQ (reference sequence). CDR3 coding DNA: TGTGCCAGCAGCTTCTGGACAAATCCCTACGAGCAGTACTTC. Amino acids: CASSFWTNPYEQYF.

V and J are TRBV4-1 and TRBJ2-1, with 10 bases identical to TRBD2. The V gene's germline CDR1 is MGHRA and CDR2 YSYEKL. V lost 4 bases to trimming and J lost 2 bases; unmatched junction nucleotides: 8. This CDR3 has 17 residues. The CDR3 DNA reads TGCGCCAGCAGCCTGACCTTAGCGGGAGGACCCTACAATGAGCAGTTCTTC. Translating it yields CASSLTLAGGPYNEQFF.

The J gene is TRBJ1-4, the V gene TRBV10-3, with a possible D match to TRBD1 (6 bases). This CDR3 is built from 12 residues. The germline V gene encodes CDR1 ENHRY and CDR2 SYGVKD. V was trimmed by 6 bases and J by 8 bases, leaving 10 bases between them. The CDR3: CAISHRDEKLFF. The CDR3 coding sequence is TGTGCCATCAGCCACAGGGACGAAAAACTGTTTTTT.

The CDR3 loop reads CASSSSPGTVLTSGNTIYF. CDR3 nucleotides: TGTGCCAGCAGTTCCTCTCCCGGGACAGTATTAACATCTGGAAACACCATATATTTT. The chain has TRBV27 and TRBJ1-3; 7 bases are a match to TRBD1. The V gene end was trimmed by 4 bases and the J gene end by 1 base; junction bases not matched to a gene: 16. The CDR3 consists of 19 residues. Germline values: CDR1 MNHEY, CDR2 SMNVEV (reference sequence).

The CDR3 DNA reads TGTGCCAGCAGCTCGTCAGGGTCCGGGGAGCTGTTTTTT. This sequence encodes CASSSSGSGELFF. The chain joins TRBV7-3 to TRBJ2-2, with a tentative D call TRBD1 (5 bases). Germline V lookup: CDR1 SGHTA, CDR2 FQGTGA. The V end lost 4 bases, the J end lost 6 bases, and 9 bases lay between the germline ends. The CDR3 is 13 amino acids.

The chain is built from TRBV11-2 and TRBJ2-5; 15 bases are a match to TRBD2. With V trimmed by 5 bases and J by 6 bases, 7 bases remained unmatched. CDR1 and CDR2 from the germline V gene are SGHAT and FQNNGV. CDR3 length: 16 residues. The CDR3, as DNA: TGTGCCAGCAGCCAAGGACTAGCGGGAGGGGAACAGACCCAGTACTTC. This encodes CASSQGLAGGEQTQYF.

The table lists this clone with a few counts. The J gene is TRBJ2-3, the V gene TRBV2; 7 nucleotides line up with TRBD2. The CDR3 covers 15 residues. Germline values: CDR1 SNHLY, CDR2 FYNNEI. With 7 bases clipped from V and 4 bases from J, the junction kept 11 bases outside the gene matches. CDR3 sequence reads: CASTSGTKLPDTQYF. The CDR3 coding sequence is TGTGCCAGCACCTCCGGGACTAAATTGCCAGATACGCAGTATTTT.

Comment on this clone: Other nucleotide sequences in the sample specify the same CDR3. The chain links TRBV5-4 to TRBJ2-1; perhaps TRBD2 as D (5 bases). Germline loops: CDR1 SGHNT, CDR2 YYREEE (reference sequence). CDR3 length: 15 amino acids. The V end was cut by 1 base, the J end by 0 bases, with 8 bases between. The DNA of the CDR3 is TGTGCCAGCAGCTTGTCGGGGAGCTCCTACAATGAGCAGTTCTTC. Its translation: CASSLSGSSYNEQFF.